The next 17 T cell receptor beta chains were all read from a single sample in a study of blood T cell repertoires in COVID-19. Measured with immunoSEQ multiplex PCR; TCRdb has only the in-frame clones, and not every one. The sample yields around 250,000 clones, about four fifths seen once. The source material was peripheral blood. Receptors were obtained from a woman aged 18-29 years with acute or convalescent COVID-19.

There are many counts of this clone. Other DNA variants within this sample encode the same CDR3. The V call is TRBV4-1, the J call TRBJ2-7, with TRBD2 identical over 14 bases. V was pared by 4 bases and J by 1 base, with 6 bases of the junction left unmatched. This CDR3 is built from 17 residues. Germline V gene data show CDR1 as MGHRA and CDR2 as YSYEKL. The CDR3 here is CASSLEGLAGESYEQYF. DNA for the CDR3: TGCGCCAGCAGCCTAGAGGGACTAGCGGGAGAATCCTACGAGCAGTACTTC.

The chain carries TRBV19 and TRBJ2-7; 8 positions agree with TRBD2. Germline-derived CDR1 and CDR2 are LNHDA and SQIVND (reference sequence). Trimming at V came to 2 bases and at J to 7 bases, leaving 10 bases not matched to a gene. The CDR3 contains 15 residues. CDR3 bases: TGTGCCAGTAGTATATCTCGAGCGGGAGTTGGGGAGCAGTACTTC. Its translation: CASSISRAGVGEQYF.

V gene TRBV6-5 combines with J gene TRBJ2-5; TRBD1 aligns across 9 bases. Unmatched junction bases numbered 5, after V lost 4 bases and J lost 5 bases. Germline CDR1 and CDR2: MNHEY and SVGAGI. The CDR3 sequence is 14 residues long. In DNA form, the CDR3 reads TGTGCCAGCAGTTCCGGACAGGGGCCGGAGACCCAGTACTTC. Protein: CASSSGQGPETQYF.

The chain employs TRBV18 and TRBJ2-7, with 8 positions matching TRBD2. CDR3 length equals 19 residues. CDR1 and CDR2 (germline): KGHSH, LQKENI. V dropped 0 bases and J dropped 1; count of bases not matched to a gene: 14. The DNA for the CDR3 is TGTGCCAGCTCACCACCTAGACTAGCGAACCTTCCCTCATCCTACGAGCAGTACTTC. It specifies CASSPPRLANLPSSYEQYF.

The chain recombines TRBV7-3 with TRBJ2-7; 10 bases match TRBD2. The CDR3 runs to 15 residues. Trimming removed 5 bases from V and 5 bases from J; junction bases left unmatched: 9. The V gene's germline CDR1 is SGHTA and CDR2 FQGTGA. CDR3 amino acids: CASSQLAGGRDEQYF. The CDR3 DNA is TGTGCCAGCAGCCAATTAGCGGGAGGACGCGACGAGCAGTACTTC.

The chain links TRBV7-2 to TRBJ2-7, with 10 bases lining up with TRBD2. V was pared by 1 base and J by 4 bases, with 13 bases of the junction left unmatched. The germline V gene encodes CDR1 SGHTA and CDR2 FQGNSA. The CDR3 loop spans 18 amino acids. CDR3 residues: CASSLGASGSFSVYEQYF. The DNA of the CDR3 is TGTGCCAGCAGCTTAGGGGCTAGCGGGAGCTTCTCAGTGTACGAGCAGTACTTC.

The chain combines TRBV7-2 with TRBJ1-4; 7 bases are a match to TRBD1. V trimming: 4 bases; J trimming: 8 bases; junction bases outside the gene matches: 1. The germline CDR1 and CDR2 sequences are SGHTA and FQGNSA. The CDR3 sequence is 12 residues long. The CDR3 sequence is CASSSDREKLFF. CDR3 DNA sequence: TGTGCCAGCAGCTCGGACAGGGAAAAACTGTTTTTT.

V is TRBV30 and J is TRBJ2-1; unclear D gene. CDR1 is GTSNPN and CDR2 is SVGIG in the germline V gene (reference sequence). Trimming removed 3 bases at V and 2 bases at J, with 14 bases between. This CDR3 is built from 15 residues. CDR3 amino acids: CAWRGRRGTYNEQFF. The CDR3 DNA reads as TGTGCCTGGAGAGGTAGGAGAGGCACCTACAATGAGCAGTTCTTC.

CDR3 nucleotide sequence: TGTGCCATCAGTGAGTCATCGGGGGGACAGCCCCAGCATTTT. This codes for CAISESSGGQPQHF. This chain joins TRBV10-3 and TRBJ1-5; D is possibly TRBD1 (5 bases). Germline V CDR1 and CDR2: ENHRY, SYGVKD. The V end was cut by 0 bases, the J end by 7 bases, with 10 bases between. This CDR3 is 14 amino acids long.

J is TRBJ2-3 and V is TRBV7-2; D might be TRBD2 (6 bases). The CDR3 contains 13 residues. Looked up from germline, CDR1 is SGHTA and CDR2 is FQGNSA. Between the trimmed V and J ends, which lost 1 base and 6 bases, there was a span of 8 bases. The CDR3 loop reads CASSLGAGDTQYF. The CDR3 DNA reads TGTGCCAGCAGCTTAGGGGCGGGGGATACGCAGTATTTT.

The CDR3 loop is CASSEVRTSAYEQYF. The CDR3, as DNA: TGTGCCAGCAGTGAAGTCAGGACTAGCGCCTACGAGCAGTACTTC. The chain couples TRBV6-1 to TRBJ2-7; 9 nucleotides align to TRBD2. Germline V gives CDR1 MNHNS, CDR2 SASEGT. V gave up 1 base and J gave up 2 bases; unmatched junction bases: 3. The CDR3 contains 15 residues.

The V gene is TRBV13, the J gene TRBJ2-7, with D tentatively TRBD2 (5 bases). The CDR3 contains 15 residues. The V end was cut by 3 bases, the J end by 0 bases, with 12 bases between. Germline-derived CDR1 and CDR2 are PRHDT and FYEKMQ (reference sequence). The CDR3 nucleotides are TGTGCCAGCAGCTTTGCCGGACTGGCCTCCTACGAGCAGTACTTC. Translation: CASSFAGLASYEQYF. Looking up the rest from reference TRBV13 and TRBJ2-7 gives the full variable domain: AAGVIQSPRHLIKEKRETATLKCYPIPRHDTVYWYQQGPGQDPQFLISFYEKMQSDKGSIPDRFSAQQFSDYHSELNMSSLELGDSALYFCASSFAGLASYEQYFGPGTRLTVT.

The rearrangement links TRBV6-2 or TRBV6-3 to TRBJ2-2, with 16 bases fitting TRBD2. The trim removed 2 bases at V and 3 bases at J, leaving 9 bases unmatched. Germline assignment: CDR1 MNHEY and CDR2 SVGEGT. This CDR3 has 20 amino acids. The CDR3 DNA sequence: TGTGCCAGCAGTTACCCAGGGACTAGCGGGAGGGCCCTCGACACCGGGGAGCTGTTTTTT. Translation gives CASSYPGTSGRALDTGELFF.

V usage is TRBV7-2 and J usage is TRBJ2-3, with TRBD2 matching over 12 bases. Per germline, CDR1 SGHTA and CDR2 FQGNSA. The length of the CDR3 is 15 residues. The V segment lost 5 bases and the J segment 5 bases; nucleotides outside the gene matches: 5. The CDR3 coding sequence is TGTGCCAGCAGCGCGACTAGCGGGAGACTAGATACGCAGTATTTT. Amino acid sequence: CASSATSGRLDTQYF. The full variable domain, completed using reference TRBV7-2 and TRBJ2-3, is GAGVSQSPSNKVTEKGKDVELRCDPISGHTALYWYRQSLGQGLEFLIYFQGNSAPDKSGLPSDRFSAERTGGSVSTLTIQRTQQEDSAVYLCASSATSGRLDTQYFGPGTRLTVL.

The table lists this clone with a count of one. The gene calls are TRBV5-5 and TRBJ2-6, with TRBD1 matching over 9 bases. The CDR3 loop spans 17 amino acids. After removal of 4 bases from V and 2 bases from J, the junction contained 7 bases not matched to a gene. CDR1 SGHKS and CDR2 YYEKEE come from the germline V gene (reference sequence). The CDR3 region is CASSDYRGRTGANVLTF. The DNA of the CDR3 is TGTGCCAGCAGCGACTACAGGGGGCGAACTGGGGCCAACGTCCTGACTTTC.

The chain employs TRBV7-6 and TRBJ2-5, with TRBD2 matching over 8 bases. V lost 0 bases and J lost 5; bases outside the gene matches: 8. Germline loops: CDR1 SGHVS, CDR2 FNYEAQ. CDR3 length equals 16 residues. As DNA, the CDR3 is TGTGCCAGCAGCTTAGCGCTCGGACTAGCAGGGGAGACCCAGTACTTC. As protein: CASSLALGLAGETQYF.

The chain is built from TRBV11-2 and TRBJ2-5; 11 nucleotides agree with TRBD1. Germline V CDR1 and CDR2: SGHAT, FQNNGV. The CDR3 length is 18 residues. Trimming took 1 base from V and 3 from J; bases not matched to a gene: 10. The CDR3 DNA is TGTGCCAGCAGCTTAGTGTGGTTGGGACAGGGGGTGGAAGAGACCCAGTACTTC. Amino acids: CASSLVWLGQGVEETQYF.